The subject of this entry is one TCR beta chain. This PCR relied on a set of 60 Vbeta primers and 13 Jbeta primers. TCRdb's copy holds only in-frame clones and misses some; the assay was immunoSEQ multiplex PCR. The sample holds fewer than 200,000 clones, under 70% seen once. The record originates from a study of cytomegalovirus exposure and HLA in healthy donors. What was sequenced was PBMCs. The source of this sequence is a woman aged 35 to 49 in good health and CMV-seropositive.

CDR3 sequence reads: CASSYSGTGQPQHF. The CDR3 DNA is TGTGCCAGCAGTTACTCCGGGACAGGCCAGCCCCAGCATTTT. This rearrangement joins TRBV6-5 to TRBJ1-5; 8 bases map to TRBD1. Germline V CDR1 and CDR2: MNHEY, SVGAGI. After removal of 0 bases from V and 7 bases from J, the junction contained 2 bases not matched to a gene. This CDR3 spans 14 amino acids.